The subject of this entry is one T cell receptor (beta chain). The antigen is unknown. The germline CDR1 and CDR2 sequences are MNHEY and SMNVEV (reference sequence). The CDR3 is 14 residues long. V was clipped by 6 bases and J by 2 bases, with 14 bases between them. Single viable CD3+CD4+CD8-CD45RO+ cells were sorted as the memory CD4+ T cells. Positive selection with CD4 microbeads enriched total CD4+ T cells. These data originate in a study of memory CD4+ T cells and cytomegalovirus serostatus. Clones were sequenced by immunoSEQ multiplex PCR, and TCRdb holds only the in-frame ones, with some missing. The data contain 27,000 or so clones, about 80% of them singletons. Study-wide findings and caveats: Repertoires predicted CMV serostatus with median bootstrapped AUC of about 0.95.

This clonotype originated in an adult in good health and CMV-seronegative. The V and J genes are TRBV27 and TRBJ2-7, with D unresolved. The material sequenced was memory CD4+ T cells from blood. CDR3 sequence reads: CASSSDGPAYEQYF. In DNA form, the CDR3 reads TGTGCCAGCAGCTCGGACGGACCGGCCTACGAGCAGTACTTC.